This TCR beta chain was identified in a study of T cells expressing NK-cell markers. About the study: With respect to HCMV, most of the eight sequenced donors were seropositive, and one was seronegative.

TCRdb reanalyzed the 5' RACE reads and collapses them to one entry per CDR3 protein, without DNA. The sample totals about 550,000 distinct CDR3 sequences. The study, taken as a whole, reports: It was still unclear whether expanded NKG2C+ T cell clones were HCMV specific.

Turning to this clonotype: Its antigen remains unknown.

Germline V gene sequence: CDR1 SGHTA, CDR2 FQGNSA. CDR3 size: 16 residues. V usage is TRBV7-2 and J usage is TRBJ2-7; TCRdb designates TRBD1, a call that cannot be tested without DNA. Material for sequencing was blood T cells: a sorted CD56 or NKG2C T cell subset, CD4+ or CD8+ T cells, or bulk PBMC T cells (not recorded which). This TCR was recovered from a man aged 18 to 29 in good health. The CDR3 here is CASSLVSQGWSYEQYF.